Shown below are 24 T cell receptor beta chains from a single sample sequenced in a study of cytotoxic CD8 clonotypes in ibrutinib-treated CLL. Profiling relied on immunoSEQ multiplex PCR, and the TCRdb table lists in-frame clones only, not all of them. The table has 49,000 or so clones, roughly 50% seen once. Sequencing was performed on PBMCs, taken after 12 months of ibrutinib treatment. The source of these receptors is a human donor with chronic lymphocytic leukemia.

The chain combines TRBV6-6 with TRBJ1-6, with D hard to call. The CDR3 sequence is 13 residues long. CDR1 and CDR2 (germline): MNHNY, SVGAGI (reference sequence). Trimming removed 5 bases at V and 5 bases at J, with 7 bases between. DNA for the CDR3: TGTGCCAGCAGTGGTCAGGATAATTCACCCCTCCACTTT. Protein product: CASSGQDNSPLHF.

The genes are TRBV7-3 and TRBJ1-1, with D possibly TRBD1 on 6 matching bases. In germline, CDR1 is SGHTA, CDR2 FQGTGA. V gave up 5 bases and J gave up 3 bases, with 13 bases separating them. There are 14 residues in the CDR3. CDR3: CASSALGGDTEAFF. CDR3 DNA sequence: TGTGCCAGCAGCGCCTTAGGGGGGGACACTGAAGCTTTCTTT.

In its sample, this clone was seen a few times. The gene calls are TRBV5-1 and TRBJ2-2; D unresolved. Germline V gene sequence: CDR1 SGHRS, CDR2 YFSETQ. Deletions cut 4 bases from V and 4 bases from J, with 8 bases between. The CDR3 length is 13 residues. The CDR3 nucleotides read TGCGCCAGCAGCACGGTGGGCACCGGGGAGCTGTTTTTT. This encodes CASSTVGTGELFF.

The CDR3 sequence is CASSPRQAQETQYF. CDR3 in DNA: TGTGCCAGCTCACCACGACAGGCCCAAGAGACCCAGTACTTC. V and J are TRBV18 and TRBJ2-5; tentatively, D is TRBD1 (6 bases). Trimming shortened V by 1 base and J by 1 base, and 7 bases separated the two germline ends. Germline V gives CDR1 KGHSH, CDR2 LQKENI. The CDR3 length is 14 residues.

The chain couples TRBV14 to TRBJ2-3; TRBD2 matches 8 bases. CDR1 and CDR2 from the germline V gene are SGHDN and FVKESK. The CDR3 contains 16 residues. The junction had 8 bases not matched to a gene; V was cut back by 1 base and J by 5 bases. The CDR3 DNA reads TGTGCCAGCAGCCAAGCCAGCGGGAGAGGTGGAGATACGCAGTATTTT. It codes for CASSQASGRGGDTQYF.

This chain links TRBV23-1 with TRBJ1-2; D unclear. TRBV23-1 falls under the ORF class, with uncertain function. The CDR3 length is 16 residues. Trimming left V 0 bases short and J 5 bases short, with 16 bases between. This chain's CDR3 is CASSQSSGPAEYGYTF. CDR3 nucleotides: TGCGCCAGCAGTCAATCGTCTGGCCCGGCGGAATATGGCTACACCTTC.

The chain employs TRBV4-2 and TRBJ1-2; unclear D gene. Trimming took off 9 bases at V and 8 bases at J, with 13 bases between the two ends. Germline lookup yields CDR1 LGHNA and CDR2 YNFKEQ. This CDR3 has 11 amino acids. The CDR3 here is CASTDRWGYTF. The CDR3 DNA sequence: TGTGCCAGTACAGACCGGTGGGGCTACACCTTC.

The chain recombines TRBV27 with TRBJ2-3; no clear D. The CDR3 is 12 amino acids. Germline V gene lookup returns CDR1 MNHEY and CDR2 SMNVEV (reference sequence). V lost 8 bases and J lost 6, with 12 bases in between. Here the CDR3 reads CASRNIGDTQYF. The DNA for the CDR3 is TGTGCCAGCCGGAACATAGGGGATACGCAGTATTTT.

The J gene is TRBJ1-1, the V gene TRBV29-1; unclear D gene. The CDR3 is 13 residues long. Trimming left V 5 bases short and J 2 bases short, with 12 bases between. Germline V gives CDR1 SQVTM, CDR2 ANQGSEA. CDR3 residues: CSVRKGINTEAFF. In nucleotides, the CDR3 is TGCAGCGTTAGGAAAGGGATCAACACTGAAGCTTTCTTT. Full variable domain (outside the CDR3, taken from reference TRBV29-1 and TRBJ1-1): SAVISQKPSRDICQRGTSLTIQCQVDSQVTMMFWYRQQPGQSLTLIATANQGSEATYESGFVIDKFPISRPNLTFSTLTVSNMSPEDSSIYLCSVRKGINTEAFFGQGTRLTVV.

This clone appeared a few times. The genes are TRBV9 and TRBJ1-2; D is unclear. The V end was cut by 4 bases, the J end by 4 bases, with 17 bases between. Germline lookup yields CDR1 SGDLS and CDR2 YYNGEE. This CDR3 has 15 residues. The CDR3 nucleotides are TGTGCCAGCAGCCCCACCTCGGGTGCAACCTATGGCTACACCTTC. Translated: CASSPTSGATYGYTF.

The chain couples TRBV18 to TRBJ1-4; 10 bases line up with TRBD1. Germline CDR1 reads KGHSH; CDR2 reads LQKENI. The CDR3 contains 14 residues. The J segment lost 6 bases and the V segment lost 10 bases, leaving 8 bases of the junction unmatched. The CDR3 here is CATTPGTGDEKLFF. The DNA for the CDR3 is TGTGCCACCACACCTGGGACAGGGGATGAAAAACTGTTTTTT.

V usage is TRBV2 and J usage is TRBJ2-7, with 9 positions matching TRBD1. The CDR3 loop spans 13 amino acids. Trimming cost V 5 bases and J 5 bases; bases outside gene matches: 4. Germline lookup yields CDR1 SNHLY and CDR2 FYNNEI. Here the CDR3 DNA reads TGTGCCAGCAGTTGGGGGGACAGGGACGAGCAGTACTTC. This encodes CASSWGDRDEQYF.

Remarks on this clone: A junction end diverges from the germline sequence, so it may reflect a read error. The rearrangement joins TRBV7-7 to TRBJ2-2; 7 nucleotides match TRBD2. There are 16 residues in the CDR3. Germline CDR1 reads SSHAT; CDR2 reads FNYEAQ (reference sequence). This chain's CDR3 is CASSNSRPGGAGELFF. In DNA form, the CDR3 reads TGTGCTAGCAGCAATTCTAGGCCGGGAGGCGCCGGGGAGCTGTTTTTT.

CDR3: CAISEGDKNTEAFF. The CDR3 bases are TGTGCCATCAGTGAAGGGGACAAGAACACTGAAGCTTTCTTT. The chain employs TRBV10-3 and TRBJ1-1; D is perhaps TRBD1 (6 bases). The V and J ends lost 3 bases and 1 base respectively, with 9 bases between them. CDR3 size: 14 residues. Germline-derived CDR1 and CDR2 are ENHRY and SYGVKD.

The chain uses TRBV2 and TRBJ2-7; D perhaps matches TRBD2 (6 bases). The CDR3 covers 16 residues. Germline-derived CDR1 and CDR2 are SNHLY and FYNNEI. V was trimmed by 1 base and J by 2 bases, leaving 15 bases between them. The CDR3 sequence is CASSEGVGDSTYEQYF. Written as DNA, the CDR3 is TGTGCCAGCAGTGAAGGGGTGGGGGACTCTACCTACGAGCAGTACTTC. The full variable domain, its missing parts supplied by reference TRBV2 and TRBJ2-7, is EPEVTQTPSHQVTQMGQEVILRCVPISNHLYFYWYRQILGQKVEFLVSFYNNEISEKSEIFDDQFSVERPDGSNFTLKIRSTKLEDSAMYFCASSEGVGDSTYEQYFGPGTRLTVT.

Ten or more counts support this clone. The chain is built from TRBV18 and TRBJ1-3; D unclear. The CDR3 extends over 17 amino acids. V lost 3 bases and J 0 bases, leaving 15 bases between the germline ends. Germline V gene data show CDR1 as KGHSH and CDR2 as LQKENI. In nucleotides, the CDR3 is TGTGCCAGCTCACCGGGAGGGCCGTGGAGCTCTGGAAACACCATATATTTT. Amino acids: CASSPGGPWSSGNTIYF. The full variable domain, its missing parts supplied by reference TRBV18 and TRBJ1-3, is NAGVMQNPRHLVRRRGQEARLRCSPMKGHSHVYWYRQLPEEGLKFMVYLQKENIIDESGMPKERFSAEFPKEGPSILRIQQVVRGDSAAYFCASSPGGPWSSGNTIYFGEGSWLTVV.

This clone was counted a few times. This chain joins TRBV2 and TRBJ1-1; D gene ambiguous. The CDR3 contains 14 residues. Germline assignment: CDR1 SNHLY and CDR2 FYNNEI. With 4 bases removed from V and 3 bases from J, the gap between germline ends came to 12 bases. The CDR3 nucleotides are TGTGCCAGCAGTGCCCCGGGGAGGGACACTGAAGCTTTCTTT. Its translation: CASSAPGRDTEAFF.

This rearrangement joins TRBV5-4 to TRBJ1-2, with D possibly being TRBD1 (6 bases). V was shortened by 3 bases and J by 2 bases, with 11 bases between the two germline ends. This CDR3 is built from 14 residues. Germline CDR1 and CDR2: SGHNT and YYREEE (reference sequence). The CDR3 region has the DNA TGTGCCAGCAGCTCCGGACAGACAAACTATGGCTACACCTTC. The encoded protein is CASSSGQTNYGYTF.

The gene calls are TRBV2 and TRBJ1-3; D call uncertain. This CDR3 contains 15 residues. Germline assignment: CDR1 SNHLY and CDR2 FYNNEI. V shed 4 bases and J shed 0 bases, with 10 bases lying between them. CDR3 region: CASSVGLYSGNTIYF. Here the CDR3 DNA reads TGTGCCAGCAGTGTAGGCCTATACTCTGGAAACACCATATATTTT.

The table lists this clone with a few counts. The chain recombines TRBV7-2 with TRBJ1-2; 7 bases fit TRBD1. The junction had 9 bases not matched to a gene; V was cut back by 5 bases and J by 3 bases. This CDR3 contains 15 residues. CDR1 is SGHTA and CDR2 is FQGNSA in the germline V gene. The CDR3 loop is CASSQEQGRHYGYTF. Written as DNA, the CDR3 is TGTGCCAGCAGCCAGGAACAGGGGCGCCACTATGGCTACACCTTC. Full variable domain (outside the CDR3, taken from reference TRBV7-2 and TRBJ1-2): GAGVSQSPSNKVTEKGKDVELRCDPISGHTALYWYRQSLGQGLEFLIYFQGNSAPDKSGLPSDRFSAERTGGSVSTLTIQRTQQEDSAVYLCASSQEQGRHYGYTFGSGTRLTVV.

The chain uses TRBV30 and TRBJ2-5; D unclear. Germline-derived CDR1 and CDR2 are GTSNPN and SVGIG (reference sequence). The CDR3 loop spans 13 amino acids. V shed 0 bases and J shed 4 bases, with 9 bases lying between them. This CDR3 reads CAWSVRRRETQYF. As DNA, the CDR3 is TGTGCCTGGAGTGTGAGGAGACGAGAGACCCAGTACTTC.

V is TRBV11-2 and J is TRBJ2-7; 8 bases map to TRBD2. This CDR3 is built from 13 residues. Trimming cost V 2 bases and J 6 bases; bases outside gene matches: 3. The germline V gene has CDR1 SGHAT and CDR2 FQNNGV. CDR3 in amino acids: CASSLTSGVEQYF. CDR3 DNA: TGTGCCAGCAGCTTAACTAGCGGTGTCGAGCAGTACTTC.

The count of this clone is one. The gene calls are TRBV6-1 and TRBJ2-1; D unresolved. Deletions cut 6 bases from V and 7 bases from J, with 10 bases between. CDR3 length: 12 amino acids. The germline gives CDR1 MNHNS, CDR2 SASEGT. CDR3 region: CASSLGWNEQFF. CDR3 bases: TGTGCCAGCAGCCTCGGATGGAATGAGCAGTTCTTC.

This rearrangement joins TRBV28 to TRBJ2-7; no definite D call. The V and J ends lost 3 bases and 2 bases respectively, with 11 bases between them. The length of the CDR3 is 14 residues. CDR1 is MDHEN, CDR2 SYDVKM, per germline. The CDR3 protein is CASSFQALPYEQYF. For the CDR3, the DNA is TGTGCCAGCAGTTTTCAAGCTTTGCCCTACGAGCAGTACTTC.